These 17 T cell receptor beta chains originate from one sample sequenced in a study of T cells after posttransplantation cyclophosphamide. Sequencing was performed with immunoSEQ multiplex PCR; in TCRdb, only in-frame clones are kept and a portion is missing. The table lists fewer than 25,000 clones, roughly nine tenths of them singletons, with about 12% in the top ten. Busulfan-fludarabine conditioning, marrow transplant, and cyclophosphamide on days +3 and +4 were administered. The material was PBMCs, obtained after allogeneic stem cell transplant with posttransplant cyclophosphamide. Every receptor here comes from a female patient in her thirties or forties who received an allogeneic stem cell transplant from an unrelated donor, was CMV-positive, and had no GVHD. Part of the T cells may come from the graft donor.

To note about this clone: The CDR3 carries no conserved terminal phenylalanine or tryptophan, so it likely arises from a read error. This chain joins TRBV9 and TRBJ2-2; 8 nucleotides agree with TRBD2. J lost 5 bases, V lost 0 bases, and 0 bases had no gene match. The CDR3 extends over 14 amino acids. Germline values: CDR1 SGDLS, CDR2 YYNGEE. In DNA form, the CDR3 reads TGTGCCAGCAGCGTAGCGGGGGGGACCGGGGAGCTGTTTTCT. Amino acid sequence: CASSVAGGTGELFS.

This sequence joins TRBV5-6 and TRBJ1-2; 7 bases are shared with TRBD1. The CDR3 contains 14 residues. The V and J ends lost 1 base and 4 bases, in that order; junction bases with no gene match: 4. Germline V gene lookup returns CDR1 SGHDT and CDR2 YYEEEE. The CDR3 DNA reads TGTGCCAGCAGCTTGTGGGGACAGAGCTATGGCTACACCTTC. This translates into CASSLWGQSYGYTF.

The chain uses TRBV5-6 and TRBJ2-3; weak D call: TRBD1 (5 bases). V was pared by 0 bases and J by 1 base, with 18 bases between. Germline V lookup: CDR1 SGHDT, CDR2 YYEEEE. The CDR3 runs to 18 residues. CDR3: CASSLVPQVLLGTDTQYF. The CDR3 coding sequence is TGTGCCAGCAGCTTGGTGCCACAGGTCCTGCTGGGCACAGATACGCAGTATTTT. The full variable domain, in which reference TRBV5-6 and TRBJ2-3 provide the parts outside the CDR3, is DAGVTQSPTHLIKTRGQQVTLRCSPKSGHDTVSWYQQALGQGPQFIFQYYEEEERQRGNFPDRFSGHQFPNYSSELNVNALLLGDSALYLCASSLVPQVLLGTDTQYFGPGTRLTVL.

J is TRBJ2-4 and V is TRBV5-1; 10 bases are shared with TRBD2. With 4 bases clipped from V and 8 bases from J, the junction kept 12 bases outside the gene matches. Germline V gives CDR1 SGHRS, CDR2 YFSETQ. There are 16 residues in the CDR3. This chain's CDR3 is CASSQIPSGGADIQYF. CDR3 DNA: TGCGCCAGCAGCCAAATCCCCAGCGGGGGGGCTGACATTCAGTACTTC.

The chain is built from TRBV6-5 and TRBJ1-3, with D hard to call. Germline CDR1 reads MNHEY; CDR2 reads SVGAGI. The germline V and J ends were trimmed by 1 base and 1 base, with 11 bases remaining between them. CDR3 length equals 16 residues. CDR3 residues: CASSYLGGASGNTIYF. CDR3 sequence (DNA): TGTGCCAGCAGTTACTTGGGAGGCGCTTCTGGAAACACCATATATTTT.

The chain combines TRBV2 with TRBJ1-5; the D gene is possibly TRBD1 (6 bases). This CDR3 has 14 residues. Germline lookup yields CDR1 SNHLY and CDR2 FYNNEI. V was clipped by 3 bases and J by 3 bases, with 9 bases between them. CDR3 coding DNA: TGTGCCAGCAGTGAGTGGACAGTCAATCAGCCCCAGCATTTT. This sequence encodes CASSEWTVNQPQHF.

V usage is TRBV19 and J usage is TRBJ1-1; D is possibly TRBD1 (6 bases). V was clipped by 0 bases and J by 1 base, with 9 bases between them. The CDR3 is 15 amino acids. CDR1 is LNHDA and CDR2 is SQIVND in the germline V gene (reference sequence). In DNA form, the CDR3 reads TGTGCCAGTAGTATAGAGGGACACACGAACACTGAAGCTTTCTTT. It is translated as CASSIEGHTNTEAFF.

CDR3 nucleotide sequence: TGTGCCAGCAGTGACGGATTTCCGGGTCCAGAGACCTACGAGCAGTACTTC. This sequence encodes CASSDGFPGPETYEQYF. V is TRBV2 and J is TRBJ2-7; D remains unclear. The V end was cut by 3 bases, the J end by 2 bases, with 20 bases between. CDR3 size: 17 residues. Germline assignment: CDR1 SNHLY and CDR2 FYNNEI.

This clone turned up a few times. The gene calls are TRBV28 and TRBJ2-7; 8 nucleotides align to TRBD1. Losses at the gene ends were 4 bases for V and 2 bases for J; bases not matched to a gene: 7. Germline CDR1 reads MDHEN; CDR2 reads SYDVKM. This CDR3 is 15 amino acids long. CDR3 bases: TGTGCCAGCAGTTCGACAGGGGCAATAACCTACGAGCAGTACTTC. It codes for CASSSTGAITYEQYF.

This chain connects TRBV29-1 to TRBJ1-2; 7 bases line up with TRBD1. Germline V gives CDR1 SQVTM, CDR2 ANQGSEA. J was trimmed by 4 bases and V by 6 bases; bases with no gene match: 8. CDR3 length: 13 amino acids. CDR3 loop: CSVGQSVFYGYTF. CDR3 DNA: TGCAGCGTGGGACAGTCGGTTTTCTATGGCTACACCTTC.

This chain links TRBV6-1 with TRBJ1-2, with D possibly TRBD1 on 5 matching bases. The CDR3 is 15 residues long. The V gene lost 1 base and the J gene lost 9 bases, with 18 bases spanning the gap. Germline V lookup: CDR1 MNHNS, CDR2 SASEGT. CDR3 DNA: TGTGCCAGCAGTGAAGGGGGCAGGGCCGGGAGAAGCTACACCTTC. As protein: CASSEGGRAGRSYTF.

The chain uses TRBV27 and TRBJ2-7; D is unresolved. CDR3 length: 13 residues. Germline V gives CDR1 MNHEY, CDR2 SMNVEV (reference sequence). The V gene lost 5 bases and the J gene lost 3 bases, with 11 bases spanning the gap. CDR3 sequence reads: CASSPIGLYEQYF. CDR3 bases: TGTGCCAGCAGTCCCATTGGCCTCTACGAGCAGTACTTC.

V is TRBV7-3 and J is TRBJ2-3, with 8 bases fitting TRBD2. This CDR3 has 14 amino acids. V shed 2 bases, J shed 4 bases, and the junction held 2 bases outside the gene matches. Germline CDR1 reads SGHTA; CDR2 reads FQGTGA. CDR3 region: CASSLLAGADTQYF. Here the CDR3 DNA reads TGTGCCAGCAGCTTACTAGCGGGCGCAGATACGCAGTATTTT.

This sequence joins TRBV7-8 and TRBJ1-4, with 9 bases matching TRBD1. Germline V CDR1 and CDR2: SGHVS, FQNEAQ. The CDR3 sequence is 15 residues long. The J segment lost 5 bases and the V segment lost 3 bases, leaving 4 bases of the junction unmatched. The CDR3 DNA follows: TGTGCCAGCAGCTTCCCCGACAGGGGGAATGAAAAACTGTTTTTT. Translation: CASSFPDRGNEKLFF.

The chain combines TRBV6-5 with TRBJ1-1; a weak D match, TRBD1 (5 bases). Germline CDR1 is MNHEY and CDR2 is SVGAGI. V was cut by 2 bases and J by 0 bases, with 10 bases left in between. The CDR3 is 15 amino acids. CDR3 bases: TGTGCCAGCAGTTACCGGGGGTTGATGAACACTGAAGCTTTCTTT. Protein sequence: CASSYRGLMNTEAFF.

As regards this clone: This CDR3 is also generated by other DNA sequences in the sample. This sequence joins TRBV5-1 and TRBJ1-1; no definite D call. Deletions cut 4 bases from V and 11 bases from J, with 21 bases between. The CDR3 length is 14 residues. Looked up from germline, CDR1 is SGHRS and CDR2 is YFSETQ. The CDR3 here is CASSRETRRDEAFF. Here the CDR3 DNA reads TGCGCCAGCAGCCGAGAAACCCGACGGGATGAGGCTTTCTTT.

V gene TRBV30 combines with J gene TRBJ2-5; TRBD2 is a possible D gene (5 bases). The V and J ends lost 1 base and 4 bases respectively, with 13 bases between them. The V gene's germline CDR1 is GTSNPN and CDR2 SVGIG (reference sequence). CDR3 length equals 14 residues. The CDR3 sequence is CAWSDRTGRETQYF. DNA of the CDR3: TGTGCCTGGAGTGATAGGACGGGGAGAGAGACCCAGTACTTC. The complete variable domain, with remaining parts taken from reference TRBV30 and TRBJ2-5, reads SQTIHQWPATLVQPVGSPLSLECTVEGTSNPNLYWYRQAAGRGLQLLFYSVGIGQISSEVPQNLSASRPQDRQFILSSKKLLLSDSGFYLCAWSDRTGRETQYFGPGTRLLVL.